The 16 T cell receptor beta chains below all came from one sample that was sequenced in a study of T-cell reconstitution after alpha-beta-depleted transplantation in children. Unique molecular identifiers tagged the TCRbeta library. One entry per CDR3 protein results from TCRdb running MiXCR on the PCR reads. This table holds around 410,000 distinct CDR3 sequences, approximately 10% found once. The sample consisted of PBMCs from the stem cell graft donor, taken from the stem cell graft. Source of these receptors: a human donor who donated a stem cell graft to a child with acute myeloid leukemia.

CDR3 protein: CASSLVGGRNEQFF. The CDR3 nucleotides read TGCGCCAGCAGCTTGGTGGGGGGACGCAATGAGCAGTTCTTC. The rearrangement joins TRBV5-1 to TRBJ2-1; the D gene is possibly TRBD2 (6 bases). Trimming stripped 0 bases from V and 6 bases from J, with 10 bases between. This CDR3 is built from 14 residues. The germline V gene encodes CDR1 SGHRS and CDR2 YFSETQ.

A word on this clonotype: Relative to the germline gene, one junction end is altered; a read error may explain this. The genes are TRBV20-1 and TRBJ1-4; D remains ambiguous. This CDR3 is 14 amino acids long. The V gene's germline CDR1 is DFQATT and CDR2 SNEGSKA (reference sequence). The CDR3 DNA sequence: TGCAGTGCAAGAGACCGGGGAGATAATGAAAAACTGTTTTTT. This gives the protein CSARDRGDNEKLFF.

The chain has TRBV7-9 and TRBJ2-1; weak D call: TRBD2 (5 bases). V lost 8 bases to trimming and J lost 3 bases, with 14 bases between them. This CDR3 contains 14 residues. Germline CDR1 SEHNR, CDR2 FQNEAQ (reference sequence). CDR3 DNA sequence: TGTGCCAGCCCGGGCGGCGGGTACTACAATGAGCAGTTCTTC. The encoded protein is CASPGGGYYNEQFF.

This clonotype has at least ten counts. CDR3 protein: CAISELRGTDLYEQYF. The DNA for the CDR3 is TGTGCCATCAGTGAGTTAAGGGGGACAGATCTCTACGAGCAGTACTTC. The chain employs TRBV10-3 and TRBJ2-7; the match to TRBD1 covers 7 bases. Germline V gene sequence: CDR1 ENHRY, CDR2 SYGVKD. CDR3 length: 16 amino acids. Trimming took 1 base from V and 3 from J; bases not matched to a gene: 9.

In this sample, this clonotype turned up a few times. This rearrangement joins TRBV12-3 or TRBV12-4 to TRBJ1-5; 7 nucleotides agree with TRBD1. This CDR3 has 15 amino acids. Losses at the gene ends were 6 bases for V and 6 bases for J; bases not matched to a gene: 11. CDR3 coding DNA: TGTGCCAGCAGCAAAGGGGGCGCGGGGAGTCAGCCCCAGCATTTT. This sequence encodes CASSKGGAGSQPQHF.

This clonotype was seen many times. V usage is TRBV2 and J usage is TRBJ2-1, with 14 bases identical to TRBD2. The CDR3 is 15 residues long. J gave up 6 bases and V 5 bases, and 3 bases lay outside the gene matches. CDR1 and CDR2 from the germline V gene are SNHLY and FYNNEI. CDR3 sequence reads: CASSKGTSGGNEQFF. CDR3 in DNA: TGTGCCAGCAGTAAAGGGACTAGCGGGGGCAATGAGCAGTTCTTC.

The chain combines TRBV5-1 with TRBJ2-1, with TRBD1 matching over 9 bases. Germline-derived CDR1 and CDR2 are SGHRS and YFSETQ. The CDR3 spans 16 residues. Losses at the gene ends were 1 base for V and 7 bases for J; bases not matched to a gene: 9. The CDR3 loop is CASSLNRGQDRNEQFF. The CDR3 DNA reads as TGCGCCAGCAGCTTGAACAGGGGGCAAGATCGTAATGAGCAGTTCTTC.

The table lists this clonotype with a few counts. CDR3: CASKRERERRGEQFF. CDR3 coding DNA: TGTGCCAGCAAAAGGGAGCGGGAGCGCCGTGGGGAGCAGTTCTTC. V gene TRBV5-5 combines with J gene TRBJ2-1; 8 nucleotides match TRBD2. The V gene end was trimmed by 6 bases and the J gene end by 10 bases; junction bases not matched to a gene: 15. This CDR3 region has 15 residues. Germline CDR1 reads SGHKS; CDR2 reads YYEKEE (reference sequence).

The chain has TRBV25-1 and TRBJ2-7; 9 bases match TRBD2. Unmatched junction bases numbered 7, after V lost 8 bases and J lost 2 bases. The germline gives CDR1 MGHDK, CDR2 SYGVNS. The length of the CDR3 is 14 residues. The CDR3 nucleotides are TGTGCCAGCGCCGAACTAGCGGGTACCTACGAGCAGTACTTC. It encodes CASAELAGTYEQYF.

The table lists this clonotype with a few counts. V gene TRBV9 combines with J gene TRBJ2-3; 9 bases fit TRBD2. This CDR3 contains 17 residues. CDR1 SGDLS and CDR2 YYNGEE come from the germline V gene. Losses at the gene ends were 0 bases for V and 2 bases for J; bases not matched to a gene: 7. The CDR3 spells CASSVEGLAGYTDTQYF. The CDR3 region has the DNA TGTGCCAGCAGCGTAGAGGGTCTAGCGGGATACACAGATACGCAGTATTTT.

V and J are TRBV12-3 or TRBV12-4 and TRBJ2-6; D uncertain. This CDR3 region has 17 residues. With 6 bases removed from V and 0 bases from J, the gap between germline ends came to 15 bases. CDR3 DNA: TGTGCCAGCAGCCCTGAGACGAGGAGCTCTGGGGCCAACGTCCTGACTTTC. Protein: CASSPETRSSGANVLTF.

The rearrangement joins TRBV7-2 to TRBJ2-7; D remains ambiguous. The CDR3 runs to 14 residues. With 4 bases removed from V and 2 bases from J, the gap between germline ends came to 12 bases. Germline CDR1 reads SGHTA; CDR2 reads FQGNSA. Here the CDR3 DNA reads TGTGCCAGCAGCTCCCGCAGAGGAGCCTACGAGCAGTACTTC. It is translated as CASSSRRGAYEQYF.

V usage is TRBV27 and J usage is TRBJ2-7, with D possibly being TRBD1 (7 bases). Germline V gene data show CDR1 as MNHEY and CDR2 as SMNVEV (reference sequence). This CDR3 is 14 amino acids long. Trimming cost V 4 bases and J 7 bases, with 17 bases left between them. CDR3 amino acids: CASSSRATGREQYF. The CDR3 DNA reads TGTGCCAGCAGTTCGAGAGCGACAGGGAGGGAGCAGTACTTC.

Only a few counts were recorded for this clonotype. The gene calls are TRBV9 and TRBJ2-1; weak D call: TRBD2 (6 bases). Trimming removed 0 bases from V and 6 bases from J, with 13 bases in between. This CDR3 comprises 15 residues. Germline assignment: CDR1 SGDLS and CDR2 YYNGEE. The DNA for the CDR3 is TGTGCCAGCAGCGTAGTCCCCGGGAGCCCCAATGAGCAGTTCTTC. It is translated as CASSVVPGSPNEQFF.

This clonotype was seen more than once but under ten times. The chain has TRBV30 and TRBJ1-4; D not certain. The CDR3 extends over 13 amino acids. Germline V gene data show CDR1 as GTSNPN and CDR2 as SVGIG (reference sequence). Trimming stripped 3 bases from V and 0 bases from J, with 5 bases between. CDR3 amino acids: CAWRRTTNEKLFF. In nucleotides, the CDR3 is TGTGCCTGGAGACGGACAACTAATGAAAAACTGTTTTTT.

This clonotype has only a few counts. V gene TRBV6-1 combines with J gene TRBJ2-7, with 7 bases aligning to TRBD1. V trimming: 7 bases; J trimming: 2 bases; junction bases outside the gene matches: 8. Germline loops: CDR1 MNHNS, CDR2 SASEGT. The CDR3 has 14 amino acids. The DNA of the CDR3 is TGTGCCAGCAACATGTACAGGGGAGCCTACGAGCAGTACTTC. It yields the protein CASNMYRGAYEQYF.